This T cell receptor beta chain is drawn from a study of blood T cells in healthy people across ages. The study's findings and limits: Naive CD4+ cell counts and diversity both ran higher in long-lived than in aged donors.

Alongside a J-beta primer mix, a sample-barcoded 5' primer served in a second PCR lasting about 7 to 12 cycles. The template-switch adaptor was a 5' adaptor with 12 random nucleotides. It tagged each cDNA molecule. TCRdb redid the calling of the 5' RACE reads with MiXCR, one entry per CDR3 protein. Of 1.5 million to 2 million distinct CDR3 sequences listed, 25% to 30% are singletons. Around 10 milliliters of peripheral blood were drawn from each donor. PBMCs, at least 7 million per sample, were isolated. This clonotype occurred a few times. Its cognate antigen is unknown. Trimming left V 7 bases short and J 7 bases short, with 7 bases between. CDR1 is LGHDT, CDR2 YNNKEL, per germline (reference sequence). The CDR3 extends over 10 amino acids.

The source of this sequence is a woman in her twenties or thirties in good health. The chain is built from TRBV3-1 and TRBJ2-5; no clear D. The material sequenced was blood. CDR3 nucleotide sequence: TGTGCCAGCAAGGACGTGACCCAGTACTTC. Amino acids: CASKDVTQYF.